This T cell receptor beta chain originates from a study of blood T cells in healthy people across ages. For the second PCR, which ran for about 7 to 11 cycles, a sample-barcoded 5' primer and a J-beta primer mix were used. MiXCR, applied by TCRdb to the 5' RACE reads, yields one record per CDR3 protein. The sample shows about a million distinct CDR3 sequences, around 49% of them seen only once. The germline V gene has CDR1 SNHLY and CDR2 FYNNEI. The V end lost 4 bases, the J end lost 5 bases, and 11 bases lay between the germline ends. The CDR3 spans 13 residues. Each donor gave ten milliliters of peripheral blood.

The receptor's source is a man aged 25 to 45 in good health. The sequenced sample consisted of blood. This chain uses TRBV2 with TRBJ2-5, with D hard to call. The CDR3 bases are TGTGCCAGCAGTGCATACAGAGATGAGACCCAGTACTTC. Translated, it gives CASSAYRDETQYF.